This T cell receptor (beta chain) was identified in a study of T-cell memory formation after mild COVID-19. V trimming: 8 bases; J trimming: 6 bases; junction bases outside the gene matches: 7. This CDR3 has 13 amino acids. The germline V gene encodes CDR1 MNHEY and CDR2 SMNVEV (reference sequence). Regarding the study as a whole: CM and EM subsets held most contracting CD4+ clones; EMRA held CD8+ ones.

TCRdb re-analysed the 5' RACE reads in MiXCR, keeping a single row per CDR3 protein. This table has about 27,000 distinct CDR3 sequences, about 16% appearing once. Many counts were recorded for this clonotype. Antigen: not known. This sequence joins TRBV27 and TRBJ2-1, with 7 bases identical to TRBD2. This clonotype originated in an adult who had mild COVID-19 (a few samples of this study predate the infection). Cell type and time point are not known. Sequenced input: PBMCs or a T cell subset sorted from them (not recorded which). CDR3 protein: CASPVRGGNEQFF. CDR3 DNA sequence: TGTGCCAGCCCCGTCCGCGGGGGCAATGAGCAGTTCTTC.